This entry lists 24 T cell receptor beta chains sequenced from one sample in a study of blood T cell repertoires in COVID-19. Assay used: immunoSEQ multiplex PCR; TCRdb lists only in-frame clones, some missing. The table includes 230,000 or so clones, around nine tenths detected once. The sequencing input was PBMCs or T cells enriched from blood (not recorded which). The receptors derive from a woman aged 45-59 years with acute COVID-19.

This clone was counted once. The chain joins TRBV18 to TRBJ1-4; maybe TRBD1 (6 bases). Per germline, CDR1 KGHSH and CDR2 LQKENI. CDR3 length: 21 amino acids. Trimming took 3 bases from V and 0 from J, leaving 26 bases between them. CDR3 sequence: CASSPNAPTDRLTATNEKLFF. CDR3 coding DNA: TGTGCCAGCTCACCTAATGCTCCGACGGACAGACTAACTGCAACTAATGAAAAACTGTTTTTT.

V is TRBV11-2 and J is TRBJ2-7; D is uncertain. CDR3 size: 13 residues. Germline V gene data show CDR1 as SGHAT and CDR2 as FQNNGV. The V and J ends lost 1 base and 2 bases respectively, with 6 bases between them. The CDR3 DNA is TGTGCCAGCAGCTTAGTGGCAGCCTACGAGCAGTACTTC. Translation gives CASSLVAAYEQYF.

This chain uses TRBV7-2 with TRBJ1-3; D not certain. Germline V gene data show CDR1 as SGHTA and CDR2 as FQGNSA. The V gene lost 6 bases and the J gene lost 8 bases, with 26 bases spanning the gap. This CDR3 contains 17 residues. Here the CDR3 reads CASSRAYTAGLTDTIYF. In DNA form, the CDR3 reads TGTGCCAGCAGTAGGGCATACACCGCGGGTCTTACGGACACCATATATTTT.

The V and J genes are TRBV12-3 or TRBV12-4 and TRBJ2-7, with 10 bases fitting TRBD1. The CDR3 has 13 residues. After removal of 8 bases from V and 2 bases from J, the junction contained 3 bases not matched to a gene. CDR3 loop: CASGTGDTYEQYF. CDR3 nucleotides: TGTGCCAGCGGGACAGGGGACACCTACGAGCAGTACTTC.

The CDR3, as DNA: TGTGCCAGCAGCTTTAGAGTGAACACTGAAGCTTTCTTT. Residues: CASSFRVNTEAFF. The gene calls are TRBV7-8 and TRBJ1-1; D is unclear. The V end lost 3 bases, the J end lost 0 bases, and 5 bases lay between the germline ends. The germline V gene encodes CDR1 SGHVS and CDR2 FQNEAQ. The CDR3 runs 13 residues.

The V and J genes are TRBV28 and TRBJ1-2; 7 bases match TRBD1. Germline trimming cut 6 bases from V and 7 bases from J; bases unmatched to any gene: 11. This CDR3 has 14 residues. The germline gives CDR1 MDHEN, CDR2 SYDVKM. CDR3 bases: TGTGCCAGCAGCACACTCACAGGGGCGGGTGGCTACACCTTC. Its protein product is CASSTLTGAGGYTF.

The chain carries TRBV28 and TRBJ1-5; 7 bases fit TRBD1. V shed 3 bases and J 5 bases; nucleotides not matched to a gene: 13. There are 17 residues in the CDR3. CDR1 is MDHEN, CDR2 SYDVKM, per germline. The CDR3 DNA follows: TGTGCCAGCAGTTTTCGCCCCTGGACAGGCCGGGATCAGCCCCAGCATTTT. This gives the protein CASSFRPWTGRDQPQHF.

J is TRBJ2-7 and V is TRBV6-2 or TRBV6-3; TRBD1 might be the D (5 bases). Deletions cut 2 bases from V and 3 bases from J, with 8 bases between. The CDR3 covers 13 residues. CDR1 and CDR2 (germline): MNHEY, SVGEGT. CDR3 DNA: TGTGCCAGCAGTTACGGAGACAGCTACGAGCAGTACTTC. Translating it yields CASSYGDSYEQYF.

This clone has more than one count but fewer than ten. This chain links TRBV28 with TRBJ2-1, with 7 bases aligning to TRBD2. With 8 bases clipped from V and 8 bases from J, the junction kept 21 bases outside the gene matches. Germline CDR1 is MDHEN and CDR2 is SYDVKM. The CDR3 is 17 amino acids. CDR3 region: CASEVPGRRENIDEQFF. The CDR3 nucleotides are TGTGCCAGCGAAGTTCCAGGGAGGCGGGAGAATATTGATGAGCAGTTCTTC.

The chain combines TRBV6-5 with TRBJ1-1, with D unclear. Germline CDR1 MNHEY, CDR2 SVGAGI. This CDR3 has 12 residues. V dropped 6 bases and J dropped 8 bases, with 13 bases sitting between them. CDR3: CASSPSHREAFF. DNA for the CDR3: TGTGCCAGCAGCCCCAGTCACAGAGAAGCTTTCTTT.

The sample holds one count of this clone. The chain couples TRBV27 to TRBJ1-2, with D perhaps matching TRBD1 (5 bases). The CDR3 sequence is 15 residues long. Germline CDR1 and CDR2: MNHEY and SMNVEV (reference sequence). V dropped 1 base and J dropped 6 bases, with 15 bases sitting between them. CDR3 loop: CASSLLAGSNHGYTF. Here the CDR3 DNA reads TGTGCCAGCAGTTTATTGGCAGGGTCTAATCATGGCTACACCTTC.

The genes are TRBV27 and TRBJ1-1; 9 nucleotides line up with TRBD1. Germline CDR1 and CDR2: MNHEY and SMNVEV (reference sequence). V lost 5 bases to trimming and J lost 12 bases; unmatched junction nucleotides: 10. The CDR3 has 13 amino acids. The CDR3 region has the DNA TGTGCCAGCAGTCAAAGACAGGGGGGGAGGACTTTCTTT. It codes for CASSQRQGGRTFF.

The rearrangement links TRBV29-1 to TRBJ2-3, with a possible D match to TRBD2 (6 bases). This CDR3 is 13 amino acids long. Germline V gene lookup returns CDR1 SQVTM and CDR2 ANQGSEA. V lost 5 bases and J lost 2, with 11 bases in between. CDR3 sequence: CSVSTRDTDTQYF. CDR3 coding DNA: TGCAGCGTTTCGACTAGGGACACAGATACGCAGTATTTT.

The chain employs TRBV6-5 and TRBJ2-7; a possible D gene is TRBD1 (5 bases). The CDR3 is 11 residues long. The V end was cut by 8 bases, the J end by 2 bases, with 7 bases between. In germline, CDR1 is MNHEY, CDR2 SVGAGI. CDR3 sequence reads: CASQGTYEQYF. In DNA, the CDR3 is TGTGCCAGCCAGGGAACCTACGAGCAGTACTTC.

The rearrangement joins TRBV19 to TRBJ2-7; weak D call: TRBD2 (6 bases). CDR1 is LNHDA, CDR2 SQIVND, per germline (reference sequence). Trimming shortened V by 6 bases and J by 0 bases, and 18 bases separated the two germline ends. CDR3 length equals 16 residues. The CDR3 loop is CASRDLGRGSSYEQYF. CDR3 DNA: TGTGCCAGTAGAGATCTCGGCCGGGGGAGCTCCTACGAGCAGTACTTC.

This rearrangement joins TRBV21-1 to TRBJ2-1; the table gives TRBD2 as D, unverified against the DNA. TRBV21-1 is a documented pseudogene. The CDR3 is 16 residues long. The CDR3 loop is CASSKVRGREGNEQFF. The CDR3 nucleotides are TGTGCCAGCAGCAAAGTTCGCGGGAGGGAGGGCAATGAGCAGTTCTTC.

The gene calls are TRBV6-5 and TRBJ2-2; D possibly corresponds to TRBD2 (5 bases). V was clipped by 3 bases and J by 4 bases, with 12 bases between them. From germline, CDR1 is MNHEY and CDR2 SVGAGI. The length of the CDR3 is 15 residues. CDR3 region: CASSYLGISTGELFF. The DNA of the CDR3 is TGTGCCAGCAGTTATCTCGGGATTAGCACCGGGGAGCTGTTTTTT.

This rearrangement joins TRBV30 to TRBJ1-6; D is perhaps TRBD1 (5 bases). The ends were cut back, 1 base at V and 6 bases at J, with 10 bases in the middle. From germline, CDR1 is GTSNPN and CDR2 SVGIG (reference sequence). This CDR3 has 14 amino acids. This CDR3 reads CAWSGGTSNSPLHF. CDR3 nucleotide sequence: TGTGCCTGGAGTGGAGGGACTTCTAATTCACCCCTCCACTTT.

This sequence joins TRBV5-4 and TRBJ2-1; possible D gene TRBD2, 7 bases. CDR3 length equals 15 residues. CDR1 is SGHNT and CDR2 is YYREEE in the germline V gene (reference sequence). V lost 9 bases and J 0 bases, leaving 16 bases between the germline ends. CDR3 DNA: TGTGCCACCGGACGGGGGGCGAGCTCCTACAATGAGCAGTTCTTC. Amino acid sequence: CATGRGASSYNEQFF.

The chain has TRBV19 and TRBJ2-6; the match to TRBD1 covers 7 bases. The CDR3 totals 16 residues. V lost 4 bases and J lost 3; bases outside the gene matches: 6. From germline, CDR1 is LNHDA and CDR2 SQIVND (reference sequence). In DNA form, the CDR3 reads TGTGCCAGTAGTAAAGGGGGCGCGGATGGGGCCAACGTCCTGACTTTC. Protein product: CASSKGGADGANVLTF.

The rearrangement joins TRBV27 to TRBJ1-5; 9 nucleotides match TRBD1. Trimming cost V 6 bases and J 6 bases; bases outside gene matches: 3. The CDR3 loop spans 13 amino acids. Germline V lookup: CDR1 MNHEY, CDR2 SMNVEV (reference sequence). In DNA form, the CDR3 reads TGTGCCAGCAGGACAGGGGGAGGTCAGCCCCAGCATTTT. Protein product: CASRTGGGQPQHF.

In its sample, this clone was seen a few times. The rearrangement joins TRBV5-1 to TRBJ2-2, with 9 bases matching TRBD2. J lost 5 bases, V lost 4 bases, and 3 bases had no gene match. This CDR3 has 14 residues. The V gene's germline CDR1 is SGHRS and CDR2 YFSETQ. In DNA form, the CDR3 reads TGCGCCAGCAGCCGACTAGCGGAAACCGGGGAGCTGTTTTTT. This encodes CASSRLAETGELFF. Full variable domain (missing parts from reference TRBV5-1 and TRBJ2-2): KAGVTQTPRYLIKTRGQQVTLSCSPISGHRSVSWYQQTPGQGLQFLFEYFSETQRNKGNFPGRFSGRQFSNSRSEMNVSTLELGDSALYLCASSRLAETGELFFGEGSRLTVL.

The chain employs TRBV19 and TRBJ2-1; tentatively, D is TRBD2 (6 bases). The germline V gene encodes CDR1 LNHDA and CDR2 SQIVND (reference sequence). V was cut by 6 bases and J by 1 base, with 16 bases left in between. This CDR3 has 16 residues. The CDR3 here is CASRDRDGLSYNEQFF. For the CDR3, the DNA is TGTGCCAGTAGGGACCGGGACGGACTATCCTACAATGAGCAGTTCTTC.

The V call is TRBV28, the J call TRBJ1-6; 8 nucleotides agree with TRBD1. The V segment lost 5 bases and the J segment 7 bases; nucleotides outside the gene matches: 10. Germline lookup yields CDR1 MDHEN and CDR2 SYDVKM. This CDR3 is built from 16 residues. The CDR3 bases are TGTGCCAGCAGTCCCGATGGACAGGGATTAAATTCACCCCTCCACTTT. Protein: CASSPDGQGLNSPLHF. Looking up the rest from reference TRBV28 and TRBJ1-6 gives the full variable domain: DVKVTQSSRYLVKRTGEKVFLECVQDMDHENMFWYRQDPGLGLRLIYFSYDVKMKEKGDIPEGYSVSREKKERFSLILESASTNQTSMYLCASSPDGQGLNSPLHFGNGTRLTVT.